This T cell receptor (beta chain) was found in a study of Tregs in tolerant kidney transplant recipients. Overall study findings and caveats: Expanding Tregs on activated donor B cells appeared to best identify donor-specific TCRbeta clones.

Unstimulated Tregs (CD4+CD25+CD127-) and CD4+CD25- non-Tregs were sorted from PBMCs. Sequencing was performed with immunoSEQ multiplex PCR; in TCRdb, only in-frame clones are kept and a portion is missing. Here the sample spans approximately 60,000 clones, more than 70% being singletons. CDR1 SGHDT and CDR2 YYEEEE come from the germline V gene. V gave up 4 bases and J gave up 4 bases, with 26 bases separating them. This CDR3 has 19 amino acids. This clone showed up just a few times. Its antigen is as yet unknown. What was sequenced was CD4+ T cells from blood. The rearrangement uses TRBV5-6 and TRBJ1-4; a possible D gene is TRBD1 (6 bases). This TCR derives from a human donor in good health. The CDR3 nucleotides read TGTGCCAGCAGCACGCTACTGTCCCCCGGGGGCGGATTTAATGAAAAACTGTTTTTT. Translation gives CASSTLLSPGGGFNEKLFF.